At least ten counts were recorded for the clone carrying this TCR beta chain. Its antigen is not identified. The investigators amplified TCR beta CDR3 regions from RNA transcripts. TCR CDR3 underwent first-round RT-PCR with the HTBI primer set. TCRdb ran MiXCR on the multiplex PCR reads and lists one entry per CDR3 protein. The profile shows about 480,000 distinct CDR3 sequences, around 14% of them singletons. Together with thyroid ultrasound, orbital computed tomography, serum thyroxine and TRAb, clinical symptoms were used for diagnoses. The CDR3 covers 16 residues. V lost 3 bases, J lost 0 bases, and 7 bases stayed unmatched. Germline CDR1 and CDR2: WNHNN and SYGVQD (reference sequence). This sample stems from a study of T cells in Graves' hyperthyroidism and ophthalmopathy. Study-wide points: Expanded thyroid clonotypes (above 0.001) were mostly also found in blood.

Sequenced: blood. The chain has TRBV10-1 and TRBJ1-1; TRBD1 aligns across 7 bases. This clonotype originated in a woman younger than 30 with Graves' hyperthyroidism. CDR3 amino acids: CASSDRDRTMNTEAFF. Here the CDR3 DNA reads TGCGCCAGCAGTGACCGGGACAGAACTATGAACACTGAAGCTTTCTTT.